This T cell receptor (beta chain) was sequenced during a study of a mutant IDH1 vaccine in newly diagnosed glioma. The study's findings and limits: Vaccine-induced immune responses occurred in over 80% of patients.

Some clones are missing from TCRdb's copy, which holds only in-frame ones; the method was immunoSEQ multiplex PCR. The data show around 80,000 clones, with 85% seen just once and around 0.73% held by the top ten. The germline V gene encodes CDR1 LNHDA and CDR2 SQIVND (reference sequence). V trimming: 7 bases; J trimming: 6 bases; junction bases outside the gene matches: 9. The CDR3 sequence is 14 residues long. Specified time point: week 23, last vaccination. Every vaccine dose comprised 300 ug of mutant IDH1 20-mer peptide plus topical imiquimod. A note on this clone: Its specificity is unknown.

V and J are TRBV19 and TRBJ1-5; 7 positions match TRBD1. Specimen: PBMCs, collected from a glioma patient whose treatment included an IDH1 peptide vaccine. The source is a woman aged 45-65 years with glioma. The CDR3 loop is CASKTTGTGQPQHF. Written as DNA, the CDR3 is TGTGCCAGTAAAACGACAGGGACTGGTCAGCCCCAGCATTTT.